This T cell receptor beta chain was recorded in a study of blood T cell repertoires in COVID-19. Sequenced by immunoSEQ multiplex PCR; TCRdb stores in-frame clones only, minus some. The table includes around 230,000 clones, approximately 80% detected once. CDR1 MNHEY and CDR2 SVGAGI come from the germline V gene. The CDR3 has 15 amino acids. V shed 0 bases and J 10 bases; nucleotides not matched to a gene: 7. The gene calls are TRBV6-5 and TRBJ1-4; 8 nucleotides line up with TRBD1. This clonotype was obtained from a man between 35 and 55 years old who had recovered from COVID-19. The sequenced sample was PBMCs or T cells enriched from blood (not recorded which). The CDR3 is CASSYSGQGIGKLFF. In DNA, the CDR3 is TGTGCCAGCAGTTACTCTGGACAGGGTATCGGAAAACTGTTTTTT.